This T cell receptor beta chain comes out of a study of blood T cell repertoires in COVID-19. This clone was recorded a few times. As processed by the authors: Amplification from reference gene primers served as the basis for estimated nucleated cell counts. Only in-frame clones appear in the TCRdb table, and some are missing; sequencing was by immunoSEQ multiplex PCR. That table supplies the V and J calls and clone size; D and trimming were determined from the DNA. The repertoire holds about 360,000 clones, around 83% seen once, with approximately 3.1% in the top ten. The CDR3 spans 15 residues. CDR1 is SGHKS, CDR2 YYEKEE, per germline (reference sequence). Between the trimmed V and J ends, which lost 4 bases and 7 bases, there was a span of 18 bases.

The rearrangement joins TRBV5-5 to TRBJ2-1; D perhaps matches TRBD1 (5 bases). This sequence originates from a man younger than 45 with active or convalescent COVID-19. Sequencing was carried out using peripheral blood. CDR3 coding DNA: TGTGCCAGCAGCCCCCTCGGACAAAAACGGAATGAGCAGTTCTTC. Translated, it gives CASSPLGQKRNEQFF.